The present T cell receptor (beta chain) was sequenced within a study of blood T cell repertoires in COVID-19. Between the trimmed V and J ends, which lost 0 bases and 7 bases, there was a span of 8 bases. The CDR3 length is 13 residues. Germline loops: CDR1 SGDLS, CDR2 YYNGEE. Participants spanned ages about 18 to 90 years and resided in 20 to 30 US areas. Clinical histories supplied by participants themselves formed the basis of cohort assignment. The study counted Cohort 3 donors as recovered given two negative PCRs, clearance, or symptom resolution. Clones were read by immunoSEQ multiplex PCR, and TCRdb kept only the in-frame ones, dropping some. This table has about 230,000 clones, approximately 80% appearing once.

The chain is built from TRBV9 and TRBJ2-1; tentatively, D is TRBD2 (5 bases). Sample: PBMCs or T cells enriched from blood (not recorded which). The source is a man aged 60 to 75 who had recovered from COVID-19. This CDR3 reads CASSVAGSNEQFF. The CDR3 region has the DNA TGTGCCAGCAGCGTAGCGGGGTCAAATGAGCAGTTCTTC.